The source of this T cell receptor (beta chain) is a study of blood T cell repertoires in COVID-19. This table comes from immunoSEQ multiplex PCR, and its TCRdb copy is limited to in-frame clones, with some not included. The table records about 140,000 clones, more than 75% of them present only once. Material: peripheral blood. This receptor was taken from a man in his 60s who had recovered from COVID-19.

The CDR3 DNA sequence: TGTGCCATCAGCCTCTCCGACAGGGCCCCAAACTATGGCTACACCTTC. It codes for CAISLSDRAPNYGYTF. The J gene is TRBJ1-2, the V gene TRBV10-3; 7 bases line up with TRBD1. The CDR3 is 16 residues long. The junction had 12 bases not matched to a gene; V was cut back by 6 bases and J by 2 bases. CDR1 is ENHRY and CDR2 is SYGVKD in the germline V gene.